Shown below are 27 T cell receptor beta chains from a single sample sequenced in a study of T cell responses to AZD1222 COVID-19 vaccine. TCRdb's copy holds only in-frame clones and misses some; the assay was immunoSEQ multiplex PCR. Here the sample spans approximately 79,000 clones, 70% to 90% being singletons. The sequences come from peripheral blood, collected on day 0 of AZD1222 vaccination. These receptors originate from an adult in good health.

The rearrangement links TRBV5-1 to TRBJ1-3; D uncertain. The CDR3 sequence is 15 residues long. Trimming took off 0 bases at V and 8 bases at J, with 15 bases between the two ends. Germline V gene data show CDR1 as SGHRS and CDR2 as YFSETQ. The CDR3 nucleotides read TGCGCCAGCAGCTTGGTGGGGTCGAAGGAAGACACCATATATTTT. Translated, it gives CASSLVGSKEDTIYF.

The chain couples TRBV7-9 to TRBJ2-5; a possible D gene is TRBD2 (6 bases). CDR1 SEHNR and CDR2 FQNEAQ come from the germline V gene (reference sequence). Trimming pared 5 bases from V and 3 bases from J, leaving 16 bases between. The CDR3 sequence is 15 residues long. CDR3 in DNA: TGTGCCAGCAGCCTGCAGACTAGTTTCGAAGAGACCCAGTACTTC. This translates into CASSLQTSFEETQYF. The whole variable domain, filled in from reference TRBV7-9 and TRBJ2-5, reads DTGVSQNPRHKITKRGQNVTFRCDPISEHNRLYWYRQTLGQGPEFLTYFQNEAQLEKSRLLSDRFSAERPKGSFSTLEIQRTEQGDSAMYLCASSLQTSFEETQYFGPGTRLLVL.

J is TRBJ2-1 and V is TRBV7-3, with D perhaps TRBD1 or TRBD2 (5 bases each). Deletions cut 5 bases from V and 2 bases from J, with 7 bases between. This CDR3 region has 13 residues. Germline loops: CDR1 SGHTA, CDR2 FQGTGA. Here the CDR3 DNA reads TGTGCCAGCAGCCCGGGACCCTACAATGAGCAGTTCTTC. Translation gives CASSPGPYNEQFF.

The J gene is TRBJ2-2, the V gene TRBV3-1 (or the pseudogene TRBV3-2); TRBD2 aligns across 12 bases. CDR1 LGHDT and CDR2 YNNKEL come from the germline V gene (reference sequence). V gave up 4 bases and J gave up 0 bases; unmatched junction bases: 9. The CDR3 extends over 19 amino acids. CDR3 nucleotide sequence: TGTGCCAGCAGCCTCTCGTTGGGACTAGCGGGCACGAACACCGGGGAGCTGTTTTTT. Its translation: CASSLSLGLAGTNTGELFF.

The chain has TRBV12-5 and TRBJ1-2; 7 bases align to TRBD1. In germline, CDR1 is LGHNT, CDR2 FRNRAP. The trim removed 7 bases at V and 3 bases at J, leaving 5 bases unmatched. The CDR3 runs 13 residues. The CDR3 loop is CASVRDSYYGYTF. The DNA for the CDR3 is TGTGCTAGTGTTCGGGACAGCTACTATGGCTACACCTTC.

This chain joins TRBV2 and TRBJ1-2; D possibly corresponds to TRBD1 (5 bases). Germline V gene sequence: CDR1 SNHLY, CDR2 FYNNEI. V lost 5 bases to trimming and J lost 4 bases, with 14 bases between them. This CDR3 contains 14 residues. In DNA, the CDR3 is TGTGCCAGCAGTTGGGACCAGAACCCCTATGGCTACACCTTC. The encoded protein is CASSWDQNPYGYTF.

The CDR3 coding sequence is TGTGCCAGCAGCCAACATGAGGATACGCAGTATTTT. Its translation is CASSQHEDTQYF. This chain joins TRBV4-2 and TRBJ2-3, with D unresolved. The V gene lost 2 bases and the J gene lost 6 bases, with 6 bases spanning the gap. This CDR3 is 12 amino acids long. Germline loops: CDR1 LGHNA, CDR2 YNFKEQ.

This chain uses TRBV5-1 with TRBJ2-1; D may correspond to TRBD1 or TRBD2 (5 bases each). Germline loops: CDR1 SGHRS, CDR2 YFSETQ. V lost 0 bases and J lost 4, with 11 bases in between. CDR3 length equals 15 residues. This CDR3 reads CASSLAVGGYNEQFF. CDR3 sequence (DNA): TGCGCCAGCAGCTTGGCGGTTGGGGGTTACAATGAGCAGTTCTTC.

The rearrangement joins TRBV11-1 to TRBJ1-1; weak D call: TRBD1 (5 bases). This CDR3 has 12 amino acids. V was clipped by 3 bases and J by 7 bases, with 9 bases between them. Germline CDR1 is SGHAT and CDR2 is FQDESV (reference sequence). CDR3 loop: CASSLRGVEAFF. The CDR3 coding sequence is TGTGCCAGCAGCTTGAGGGGAGTTGAAGCTTTCTTT.

V and J are TRBV5-6 and TRBJ1-1, with D hard to call. The CDR3 totals 14 residues. CDR1 and CDR2 (germline): SGHDT, YYEEEE. V lost 4 bases, J lost 6 bases, and 16 bases lay in between. The CDR3: CASSPLVGLPEAFF. The CDR3 DNA reads as TGTGCCAGCAGCCCGTTAGTGGGGTTACCTGAAGCTTTCTTT.

The gene calls are TRBV27 and TRBJ2-2; D is undetermined. There are 15 residues in the CDR3. The V end was cut by 5 bases, the J end by 4 bases, with 14 bases between. The germline V gene encodes CDR1 MNHEY and CDR2 SMNVEV (reference sequence). The CDR3 loop is CASSDLAGFTGELFF. For the CDR3, the DNA is TGTGCCAGCAGTGACCTGGCAGGTTTCACCGGGGAGCTGTTTTTT.

The CDR3 nucleotides read TGCGCCAGCAGCGGGACTCCCGGAAGCAATCAGCCCCAGCATTTT. Its translation: CASSGTPGSNQPQHF. V usage is TRBV23-1 and J usage is TRBJ1-5; a weak D match, TRBD1 (5 bases). TRBV23-1 is an open reading frame, and its role is uncertain. With 6 bases removed from V and 1 base from J, the gap between germline ends came to 13 bases. The length of the CDR3 is 15 residues.

The gene calls are TRBV5-5 and TRBJ1-3; tentative D call: TRBD1 (6 bases). This CDR3 region has 17 residues. V was trimmed by 4 bases and J by 0 bases, leaving 17 bases between them. From germline, CDR1 is SGHKS and CDR2 YYEKEE (reference sequence). The CDR3 DNA sequence: TGTGCCAGCAGCCCCAGCACAGGGCTCCGCTCTGGAAACACCATATATTTT. Translated: CASSPSTGLRSGNTIYF. The full variable domain, completed using reference TRBV5-5 and TRBJ1-3, is DAGVTQSPTHLIKTRGQQVTLRCSPISGHKSVSWYQQVLGQGPQFIFQYYEKEERGRGNFPDRFSARQFPNYSSELNVNALLLGDSALYLCASSPSTGLRSGNTIYFGEGSWLTVV.

The chain employs TRBV3-1 (or the pseudogene TRBV3-2) and TRBJ2-3; 7 bases are a match to TRBD2. This CDR3 contains 19 residues. Trimming took 5 bases from V and 0 from J; bases not matched to a gene: 17. Germline CDR1 and CDR2: LGHDT and YNNKEL (reference sequence). The CDR3 nucleotides are TGTGCCAGCAGCACACGACGGGCTAGCGGAGATAGTAGCACAGATACGCAGTATTTT. Amino acids: CASSTRRASGDSSTDTQYF.

This clone was detected only a few times. J is TRBJ2-2 and V is TRBV3-1 (or the pseudogene TRBV3-2), with 14 bases that match TRBD2. In germline, CDR1 is LGHDT, CDR2 YNNKEL (reference sequence). J lost 5 bases, V lost 1 base, and 9 bases had no gene match. There are 19 residues in the CDR3. CDR3 protein: CASSQGHGTSGGVTGELFF. The CDR3 bases are TGTGCCAGCAGCCAAGGACACGGGACTAGCGGGGGCGTAACCGGGGAGCTGTTTTTT.

This clone was observed once. J is TRBJ2-6 and V is TRBV15; 7 bases align to TRBD1. V lost 5 bases to trimming and J lost 0 bases; unmatched junction nucleotides: 4. This CDR3 has 16 amino acids. CDR1 is LNHNV and CDR2 is YYDKDF in the germline V gene (reference sequence). The DNA for the CDR3 is TGTGCCACCAGCTCAGGGACAGACTCTGGGGCCAACGTCCTGACTTTC. This codes for CATSSGTDSGANVLTF.

The J gene is TRBJ2-4, the V gene TRBV29-1; the D call may be TRBD1 or TRBD2 (7 bases each). The CDR3 sequence is 16 residues long. Trimming pared 0 bases from V and 2 bases from J, leaving 14 bases between. Germline V gives CDR1 SQVTM, CDR2 ANQGSEA. CDR3 nucleotide sequence: TGCAGCGTTGAAGACCACAGGGGAGGGTCCAAAAACATTCAGTACTTC. Translating gives CSVEDHRGGSKNIQYF.

The genes are TRBV28 and TRBJ1-4; D gene ambiguous. Germline values: CDR1 MDHEN, CDR2 SYDVKM. V lost 5 bases, J lost 8 bases, and 15 bases lay in between. The CDR3 runs to 14 residues. DNA of the CDR3: TGTGCCAGCAGTCCCGCGTTGGCCACCGAAAAACTGTTTTTT. The encoded protein is CASSPALATEKLFF.

This clone was seen a handful of times. The J gene is TRBJ2-7, the V gene TRBV5-4; no definite D call. Per the germline V gene, CDR1 is SGHNT and CDR2 is YYREEE (reference sequence). The CDR3 length is 12 residues. Trimming removed 0 bases at V and 2 bases at J, with 3 bases between. In nucleotides, the CDR3 is TGTGCCAGCAGCTTGGATGCCTACGAGCAGTACGTC. It specifies CASSLDAYEQYV.

CDR3 loop: CASSQWETGELFF. CDR3 nucleotide sequence: TGTGCCAGCAGCCAGTGGGAGACCGGGGAGCTGTTTTTT. The V gene is TRBV3-1 (or the pseudogene TRBV3-2), the J gene TRBJ2-2, with a weak D call TRBD2 (5 bases). CDR1 is LGHDT, CDR2 YNNKEL, per germline (reference sequence). The CDR3 contains 13 residues. V was shortened by 3 bases and J by 5 bases, with 7 bases between the two germline ends.

The chain couples TRBV5-6 to TRBJ1-5; the D gene is possibly TRBD1 (5 bases). Deletions cut 0 bases from V and 5 bases from J, with 6 bases between. Germline values: CDR1 SGHDT, CDR2 YYEEEE. The CDR3 has 13 amino acids. The CDR3 loop reads CASSLAGDQPQHF. DNA of the CDR3: TGTGCCAGCAGCTTGGCGGGGGATCAGCCCCAGCATTTT.

This chain joins TRBV30 and TRBJ2-2; D is unclear. The CDR3 has 15 amino acids. V lost 3 bases to trimming and J lost 1 base, with 12 bases between them. Germline CDR1 is GTSNPN and CDR2 is SVGIG (reference sequence). CDR3 sequence reads: CAWRFTGLNTGELFF. CDR3 sequence (DNA): TGTGCCTGGAGATTTACTGGCCTGAACACCGGGGAGCTGTTTTTT.

V is TRBV14 and J is TRBJ1-4; TRBD1 agrees at 7 bases. The CDR3 spans 13 residues. V dropped 6 bases and J dropped 7; count of bases not matched to a gene: 5. Per the germline V gene, CDR1 is SGHDN and CDR2 is FVKESK. The CDR3 is CASRTSGGEKLFF. The CDR3 nucleotides are TGTGCCAGCAGAACATCAGGGGGTGAAAAACTGTTTTTT. Using reference TRBV14 and TRBJ1-4 for the parts outside the CDR3, the full variable domain is EAGVTQFPSHSVIEKGQTVTLRCDPISGHDNLYWYRRVMGKEIKFLLHFVKESKQDESGMPNNRFLAERTGGTYSTLKVQPAELEDSGVYFCASRTSGGEKLFFGSGTQLSVL.

The chain is built from TRBV5-1 and TRBJ2-2; 11 bases are shared with TRBD2. CDR3 length: 16 amino acids. Trimming took 4 bases from V and 6 from J; bases not matched to a gene: 8. Germline V lookup: CDR1 SGHRS, CDR2 YFSETQ. CDR3 DNA: TGCGCCAGCAGCGTAACTAGCGGGAGTATTGCCGGGGAGCTGTTTTTT. This codes for CASSVTSGSIAGELFF.

The genes are TRBV5-1 and TRBJ2-2; D is perhaps TRBD1 (5 bases). Trimming shortened V by 4 bases and J by 1 base, and 8 bases separated the two germline ends. Germline CDR1 SGHRS, CDR2 YFSETQ. This CDR3 is 14 amino acids long. CDR3 in amino acids: CASSLDRNTGELFF. In DNA form, the CDR3 reads TGCGCCAGCAGCCTCGACAGGAACACCGGGGAGCTGTTTTTT.

The chain combines TRBV3-1 (or the pseudogene TRBV3-2) with TRBJ2-7; D might be TRBD1 or TRBD2, each matching 7 bases. V lost 3 bases and J lost 3, with 15 bases in between. This CDR3 region has 15 residues. Germline V gives CDR1 LGHDT, CDR2 YNNKEL (reference sequence). The CDR3 protein is CASSQQPGGGYEQYF. The CDR3 DNA reads TGTGCCAGCAGCCAGCAGCCAGGGGGGGGCTACGAGCAGTACTTC.

This chain links TRBV19 with TRBJ1-5, with a possible D match to TRBD1 (5 bases). The V end lost 3 bases, the J end lost 2 bases, and 14 bases lay between the germline ends. Germline V CDR1 and CDR2: LNHDA, SQIVND (reference sequence). This CDR3 is 16 amino acids long. CDR3 coding DNA: TGTGCCAGTAGTATCTCAGGGATCGGGGGCAATCAGCCCCAGCATTTT. Protein: CASSISGIGGNQPQHF.